A single sample gave rise to the 31 T cell receptor beta chains below, sequenced in a study of blood T cell repertoires in COVID-19. Assay used: immunoSEQ multiplex PCR; TCRdb lists only in-frame clones, some missing. The sample carries some 240,000 clones, 80% to 90% recorded once. The sequenced sample consisted of peripheral blood. The receptors stem from a woman aged 80 or over with COVID-19, enrolled during active disease.

The chain couples TRBV5-1 to TRBJ1-3, with TRBD1 matching over 9 bases. The length of the CDR3 is 17 residues. The V segment lost 4 bases and the J segment 2 bases; nucleotides outside the gene matches: 10. Germline V gene data show CDR1 as SGHRS and CDR2 as YFSETQ. The CDR3 reads CASSVTSRQGAGNTIYF. The CDR3 coding sequence is TGCGCCAGCAGCGTAACCTCCCGACAGGGGGCTGGAAACACCATATATTTT.

This rearrangement joins TRBV7-8 to TRBJ1-5; D gene ambiguous. V gave up 1 base and J gave up 2 bases, with 21 bases separating them. The CDR3 runs to 19 residues. Germline V gives CDR1 SGHVS, CDR2 FQNEAQ. The CDR3 reads CASSLDPRIMGPGNQPQHF. The CDR3 coding sequence is TGTGCCAGCAGCTTAGACCCGCGGATCATGGGTCCTGGCAATCAGCCCCAGCATTTT. Based on the CDR3 plus reference TRBV7-8 and TRBJ1-5, the full variable domain is GAGVSQSPRYKVAKRGQDVALRCDPISGHVSLFWYQQALGQGPEFLTYFQNEAQLDKSGLPSDRFFAERPEGSVSTLKIQRTQQEDSAVYLCASSLDPRIMGPGNQPQHFGDGTRLSIL.

This chain links TRBV7-8 with TRBJ1-2; tentatively, D is TRBD1 (5 bases). The CDR3 is 13 residues long. V shed 5 bases and J shed 4 bases, with 11 bases lying between them. The germline gives CDR1 SGHVS, CDR2 FQNEAQ. The CDR3 DNA sequence: TGTGCCAGCAGCCCACGACAGATCTATGGCTACACCTTC. It is translated as CASSPRQIYGYTF.

The chain employs TRBV19 and TRBJ2-4; D is possibly TRBD2 (6 bases). V was shortened by 5 bases and J by 0 bases, with 11 bases between the two germline ends. Germline V gives CDR1 LNHDA, CDR2 SQIVND (reference sequence). The CDR3 spans 15 residues. This chain's CDR3 is CASSAGTLAKNIQYF. The CDR3 DNA follows: TGTGCCAGTAGTGCGGGAACTCTAGCCAAAAACATTCAGTACTTC.

This chain connects TRBV9 to TRBJ1-6, with D possibly matching TRBD1 (5 bases). The CDR3 is 14 residues long. Germline CDR1 reads SGDLS; CDR2 reads YYNGEE. V lost 4 bases and J lost 6, with 11 bases in between. CDR3 bases: TGTGCCAGCAGCAAGGGGAACCCTAATTCACCCCTCCACTTT. This gives the protein CASSKGNPNSPLHF.

As for this clone: The junction shows a germline mismatch at one end, possibly a read error. J is TRBJ1-6 and V is TRBV7-7; no clear D gene. The CDR3 runs to 13 residues. Germline-derived CDR1 and CDR2 are SSHAT and FNYEAQ (reference sequence). CDR3 sequence (DNA): TGTGCTAGCAGCTTAGATGCGAATTCACCCCTCCACTTT. Its protein is CASSLDANSPLHF.

The CDR3 spells CASSIQGLRTGELFF. The CDR3 DNA reads as TGTGCCAGTAGTATACAGGGGCTAAGGACCGGGGAGCTGTTTTTT. The V gene is TRBV19, the J gene TRBJ2-2, with D maybe TRBD1 (6 bases). This CDR3 is 15 amino acids long. Germline-derived CDR1 and CDR2 are LNHDA and SQIVND (reference sequence). V lost 2 bases to trimming and J lost 5 bases, with 12 bases between them.

This clone was observed a handful of times. J is TRBJ1-2 and V is TRBV6-5, with D perhaps TRBD1 (6 bases). Germline CDR1 reads MNHEY; CDR2 reads SVGAGI. V was cut by 6 bases and J by 4 bases, with 15 bases left in between. The CDR3 is made up of 14 amino acids. CDR3 sequence reads: CASRTGMWGYGYTF. The CDR3 region has the DNA TGTGCCAGCAGAACAGGGATGTGGGGCTATGGCTACACCTTC.

The chain employs TRBV14 and TRBJ2-5; 9 bases are shared with TRBD2. Trimming cost V 4 bases and J 0 bases; bases outside gene matches: 9. CDR1 SGHDN and CDR2 FVKESK come from the germline V gene. The CDR3 sequence is 17 residues long. In DNA, the CDR3 is TGTGCCAGCAGCCCTCAGCGGGCGGGGGGGTACCAAGAGACCCAGTACTTC. This encodes CASSPQRAGGYQETQYF.

This clone was detected a few times. The chain couples TRBV4-2 to TRBJ2-5; TRBD2 agrees at 7 bases. V dropped 0 bases and J dropped 2; count of bases not matched to a gene: 9. Germline CDR1 LGHNA, CDR2 YNFKEQ. The CDR3 runs 17 residues. The CDR3 reads CASSQDFGGWEQETQYF. In DNA, the CDR3 is TGTGCCAGCAGCCAAGATTTCGGGGGGTGGGAACAAGAGACCCAGTACTTC.

V is TRBV30 and J is TRBJ1-3; 7 nucleotides line up with TRBD1. J gave up 3 bases and V 3 bases, and 8 bases lay outside the gene matches. The CDR3 runs to 15 residues. CDR1 is GTSNPN, CDR2 SVGIG, per germline (reference sequence). The CDR3 here is CAWRSIRTGGNTIYF. CDR3 DNA sequence: TGTGCCTGGAGGAGTATCCGGACAGGTGGAAACACCATATATTTT.

J is TRBJ2-3 and V is TRBV6-5; 9 bases map to TRBD1. This CDR3 has 13 amino acids. V lost 2 bases to trimming and J lost 9 bases; unmatched junction nucleotides: 3. The germline CDR1 and CDR2 sequences are MNHEY and SVGAGI. Here the CDR3 DNA reads TGTGCCAGCAGTTACACACAGGGGGCGACGCAGTATTTT. Its protein is CASSYTQGATQYF.

The chain couples TRBV28 to TRBJ2-7; 7 bases are a match to TRBD1. Trimming took 8 bases from V and 5 from J; bases not matched to a gene: 15. CDR1 and CDR2 from the germline V gene are MDHEN and SYDVKM. The CDR3 consists of 15 residues. The CDR3 spells CASGFSGTARNEQYF. CDR3 DNA: TGTGCCAGCGGGTTTTCCGGGACAGCTAGGAACGAGCAGTACTTC.

V usage is TRBV4-1 and J usage is TRBJ2-2, with 8 nucleotides matching TRBD2. V shed 1 base, J shed 7 bases, and the junction held 11 bases outside the gene matches. Germline loops: CDR1 MGHRA, CDR2 YSYEKL. The CDR3 sequence is 17 residues long. The CDR3, as DNA: TGCGCCAGCAGCCAAGGACTAAGCGGGAGAAAGGGCGGGGAGCTGTTTTTT. It yields the protein CASSQGLSGRKGGELFF.

The rearrangement links TRBV5-6 to TRBJ2-7, with 11 positions matching TRBD2. The CDR3 loop spans 16 amino acids. J lost 2 bases, V lost 1 base, and 5 bases had no gene match. Germline CDR1 SGHDT, CDR2 YYEEEE. The CDR3: CASSLLLAGAAYEQYF. CDR3 DNA sequence: TGTGCCAGCAGCTTGTTACTAGCGGGGGCTGCCTACGAGCAGTACTTC.

The chain employs TRBV18 and TRBJ1-4, with D hard to call. V was clipped by 6 bases and J by 6 bases, with 11 bases between them. This CDR3 contains 13 residues. Germline CDR1 KGHSH, CDR2 LQKENI. CDR3 in amino acids: CASSPGSDEKLFF. CDR3 nucleotide sequence: TGTGCCAGCTCTCCGGGTTCTGATGAAAAACTGTTTTTT.

The chain carries TRBV5-1 and TRBJ2-1, with a possible D match to TRBD1 (6 bases). The CDR3 contains 12 residues. CDR1 SGHRS and CDR2 YFSETQ come from the germline V gene. V lost 2 bases to trimming and J lost 15 bases, with 15 bases between them. CDR3 in amino acids: CASSFTGSTWFF. In DNA, the CDR3 is TGCGCCAGCAGCTTTACAGGGTCTACTTGGTTCTTC.

The chain recombines TRBV5-1 with TRBJ1-6, with no clear D. The germline V gene encodes CDR1 SGHRS and CDR2 YFSETQ. The CDR3 totals 14 residues. V dropped 6 bases and J dropped 7 bases, with 14 bases sitting between them. The CDR3 DNA reads TGCGCCAGCACCGGAACCGGACTCAATTCACCCCTCCACTTT. Encoded protein: CASTGTGLNSPLHF.

In DNA form, the CDR3 reads TGTGCCAGCAGCCTCCGACTAGCGGGAGAAACTTCGGATACGCAGTATTTT. Protein sequence: CASSLRLAGETSDTQYF. The genes are TRBV5-6 and TRBJ2-3, with TRBD2 matching 12 bases. The CDR3 sequence is 17 residues long. Germline values: CDR1 SGHDT, CDR2 YYEEEE. V lost 4 bases to trimming and J lost 6 bases; unmatched junction nucleotides: 12.

The CDR3 bases are TGTGCCAGCAGCCAAGATCTCCATCAGCCCCAGCATTTT. This translates into CASSQDLHQPQHF. The chain recombines TRBV4-2 with TRBJ1-5; D is uncertain. The germline gives CDR1 LGHNA, CDR2 YNFKEQ. Trimming shortened V by 0 bases and J by 5 bases, and 5 bases separated the two germline ends. CDR3 length equals 13 residues.

The chain employs TRBV3-1 (or the pseudogene TRBV3-2) and TRBJ1-2; possible D gene TRBD1, 6 bases. The ends were cut back, 3 bases at V and 3 bases at J, with 11 bases in the middle. Germline-derived CDR1 and CDR2 are LGHDT and YNNKEL (reference sequence). This CDR3 has 14 residues. CDR3 coding DNA: TGTGCCAGCAGCCACCGGACAGAAGACTATGGCTACACCTTC. It specifies CASSHRTEDYGYTF.

The gene calls are TRBV30 and TRBJ2-7, with 9 bases that match TRBD1. Germline V CDR1 and CDR2: GTSNPN, SVGIG (reference sequence). The ends lost 3 bases at V and 2 bases at J; junction bases unmatched: 2. The CDR3 is 13 amino acids. In DNA, the CDR3 is TGTGCCTGGAGGGACAGGGGAGCCTACGAGCAGTACTTC. This gives the protein CAWRDRGAYEQYF.

The chain links TRBV28 to TRBJ2-6; 12 positions agree with TRBD1. After removal of 4 bases from V and 4 bases from J, the junction contained 5 bases not matched to a gene. The germline gives CDR1 MDHEN, CDR2 SYDVKM. The CDR3 loop spans 17 amino acids. CDR3 nucleotides: TGTGCCAGCAGTTGGGACAGGGGGCTCCCCGGGGCCAACGTCCTGACTTTC. Protein sequence: CASSWDRGLPGANVLTF.

The rearrangement uses TRBV3-1 (or the pseudogene TRBV3-2) and TRBJ2-5, with 8 nucleotides matching TRBD2. The CDR3 runs to 14 residues. Looked up from germline, CDR1 is LGHDT and CDR2 is YNNKEL (reference sequence). The trim removed 3 bases at V and 4 bases at J, leaving 4 bases unmatched. CDR3 in DNA: TGTGCCAGCAGCCATCGGGGGGGCGGAGAGACCCAGTACTTC. Translated: CASSHRGGGETQYF.

This clone has just one count. This chain uses TRBV7-6 with TRBJ2-5; maybe TRBD2 (6 bases). The CDR3 covers 16 residues. Germline CDR1 and CDR2: SGHVS and FNYEAQ. Between the trimmed V and J ends, which lost 6 bases and 7 bases, there was a span of 24 bases. CDR3 nucleotides: TGTGCCAGCAGTTCCCTGGCGGAGGGGAGACTAGGGACCCAGTACTTC. Amino acid sequence: CASSSLAEGRLGTQYF.

This chain connects TRBV19 to TRBJ1-5; D is possibly TRBD1 (6 bases). The CDR3 sequence is 16 residues long. Germline CDR1 is LNHDA and CDR2 is SQIVND (reference sequence). Deletions cut 5 bases from V and 2 bases from J, with 16 bases between. The CDR3 sequence is CASSPITGRGNQPQHF. For the CDR3, the DNA is TGTGCCAGTAGTCCAATTACAGGGAGGGGCAATCAGCCCCAGCATTTT.

This chain joins TRBV5-6 and TRBJ2-3, with 7 positions matching TRBD2. Germline V gene lookup returns CDR1 SGHDT and CDR2 YYEEEE. With 3 bases clipped from V and 0 bases from J, the junction kept 4 bases outside the gene matches. CDR3 length: 15 residues. The CDR3 sequence is CASSWGAGSTDTQYF. Written as DNA, the CDR3 is TGTGCCAGCAGCTGGGGAGCGGGAAGCACAGATACGCAGTATTTT.

CDR3 loop: CASSQDLQGQRGYTF. DNA for the CDR3: TGTGCCAGCAGCCAAGATCTTCAGGGGCAGCGTGGCTACACCTTC. J is TRBJ1-2 and V is TRBV4-2, with D maybe TRBD1 (6 bases). V was clipped by 0 bases and J by 7 bases, with 15 bases between them. This CDR3 spans 15 amino acids. Germline V CDR1 and CDR2: LGHNA, YNFKEQ.

This clone was observed a handful of times. J is TRBJ2-1 and V is TRBV28; 14 bases are a match to TRBD2. V shed 2 bases, J shed 7 bases, and the junction held 4 bases outside the gene matches. The CDR3 covers 16 residues. Per germline, CDR1 MDHEN and CDR2 SYDVKM. In DNA form, the CDR3 reads TGTGCCAGCAGTTTAAGCGGGACTAGCGGGAGTAATGAGCAGTTCTTC. Translating it yields CASSLSGTSGSNEQFF.

The chain employs TRBV5-1 and TRBJ2-7, with a tentative D call TRBD1 (5 bases). The V end lost 3 bases, the J end lost 3 bases, and 13 bases lay between the germline ends. The V gene's germline CDR1 is SGHRS and CDR2 YFSETQ. This CDR3 is built from 14 residues. Here the CDR3 reads CASSSQTERYEQYF. The CDR3 coding sequence is TGCGCCAGCAGCTCTCAGACAGAACGCTACGAGCAGTACTTC.

The chain has TRBV3-1 (or the pseudogene TRBV3-2) and TRBJ2-7; 8 positions match TRBD1. Per the germline V gene, CDR1 is LGHDT and CDR2 is YNNKEL (reference sequence). CDR3 size: 16 residues. Trimming cost V 4 bases and J 4 bases; bases outside gene matches: 12. The CDR3 DNA reads as TGTGCCAGCAGCCCTCAGGGGACAGGACGGTCGTACGAGCAGTACTTC. Its protein product is CASSPQGTGRSYEQYF.